This T cell receptor beta chain emerged from a study of blood T cell repertoires in COVID-19. Study context: Acute and convalescent COVID-19 specimens originated in the United States, Italy and Spain.

Under the authors' procedure: Nucleated cell number was recorded as an estimate derived from reference gene primer amplification. The assay was immunoSEQ multiplex PCR, and TCRdb's table has in-frame clones only and misses some. The V and J calls and clone size are taken from that table; D and trimming were inferred from the DNA. The table has about 350,000 clones, roughly 90% seen once. Patients from Seattle were sampled longitudinally, starting during active infection. The receptor's source is a woman in her sixties with COVID-19, enrolled during active disease. Sequenced input: peripheral blood.

CDR3 sequence: CASSDRGGVLNTEAFF. The CDR3 DNA reads as TGCGCCAGCAGCGACAGGGGGGGGGTCCTGAACACTGAAGCTTTCTTT. This chain uses TRBV4-1 with TRBJ1-1; 9 positions agree with TRBD1. Germline V CDR1 and CDR2: MGHRA, YSYEKL. V dropped 5 bases and J dropped 0; count of bases not matched to a gene: 7. The CDR3 contains 16 residues.